This is a list of T cell receptor beta chains from one sample in a study of blood T cell repertoires in COVID-19. TCRdb's table, derived via immunoSEQ multiplex PCR, lists solely in-frame clones and lacks some. The repertoire holds 200,000 to 250,000 clones, with 80% to 95% as singletons. The sequencing input was peripheral blood. The receptors were sampled from a man in his thirties or forties with COVID-19, enrolled during active disease. The CDR3 runs from the conserved cysteine through the conserved F or W. The order of the fields is V gene, clone size, J gene, D gene, CDR3 protein, CDR3 DNA. A D gene is named only where the DNA matches it firmly. Clone size is stated in some rows and not others, as once, few, many or a class when expanded.

V gene: TRBV19; clone size: .; J gene: TRBJ1-4; D gene: .; CDR3 protein: CASKRGWELFF; CDR3 DNA: TGTGCCAGTAAGCGGGGTTGGGAACTGTTTTTT
V gene: TRBV10-3; clone size: .; J gene: TRBJ1-2; D gene: .; CDR3 protein: CAITGGSFGYTF; CDR3 DNA: TGTGCCATCACCGGCGGGTCCTTTGGCTACACCTTC
V gene: TRBV7-3; clone size: .; J gene: TRBJ1-1; D gene: .; CDR3 protein: CASSPRQGAEAFF; CDR3 DNA: TGTGCCAGCAGCCCCCGACAAGGCGCTGAAGCTTTCTTT
V gene: TRBV5-5; clone size: once; J gene: TRBJ2-1; D gene: .; CDR3 protein: CASSLAAGPYNEQFF; CDR3 DNA: TGTGCCAGCAGCTTGGCGGCAGGGCCCTACAATGAGCAGTTCTTC
V gene: TRBV7-9; clone size: .; J gene: TRBJ1-2; D gene: .; CDR3 protein: CASSVTTGGPFYGYTF; CDR3 DNA: TGTGCCAGCAGCGTGACGACAGGAGGACCTTTTTATGGCTACACCTTC
V gene: TRBV10-3; clone size: .; J gene: TRBJ2-3; D gene: TRBD2; CDR3 protein: CATLAGNTDTQYF; CDR3 DNA: TGTGCCACCCTAGCGGGGAACACAGATACGCAGTATTTT
V gene: TRBV5-4; clone size: .; J gene: TRBJ1-1; D gene: .; CDR3 protein: CASSSTANTEAFF; CDR3 DNA: TGTGCCAGCAGCTCTACAGCGAACACTGAAGCTTTCTTT
V gene: TRBV14; clone size: once; J gene: TRBJ2-3; D gene: TRBD1; CDR3 protein: CASSLIDRATDTQYF; CDR3 DNA: TGTGCCAGCAGCCTTATAGACAGGGCCACAGATACGCAGTATTTT
V gene: TRBV6-1; clone size: .; J gene: TRBJ1-5; D gene: TRBD1; CDR3 protein: CASSERWTGELNQPQHF; CDR3 DNA: TGTGCCAGCAGTGAAAGGTGGACAGGGGAGCTTAATCAGCCCCAGCATTTT
V gene: TRBV24-1; clone size: .; J gene: TRBJ2-2; D gene: TRBD2; CDR3 protein: CATSATTSVGELFF; CDR3 DNA: TGTGCCACCAGTGCCACTACTAGCGTCGGGGAGCTGTTTTTT
V gene: TRBV28; clone size: .; J gene: TRBJ1-2; D gene: .; CDR3 protein: CASSYGQAFGYTF; CDR3 DNA: TGTGCCAGCAGTTATGGGCAGGCTTTCGGCTACACCTTC
V gene: TRBV5-1; clone size: .; J gene: TRBJ2-5; D gene: TRBD1; CDR3 protein: CASGTGTEPGTQYF; CDR3 DNA: TGCGCCAGCGGGACAGGGACCGAGCCGGGGACCCAGTACTTC
V gene: TRBV3-1/TRBV3-2; clone size: .; J gene: TRBJ2-1; D gene: TRBD1; CDR3 protein: CASSQVTGGTTDEQFF; CDR3 DNA: TGTGCCAGCAGCCAAGTGACAGGGGGGACCACCGATGAGCAGTTCTTC
V gene: TRBV7-2; clone size: .; J gene: TRBJ1-2; D gene: TRBD1; CDR3 protein: CASSLWDSYGYTF; CDR3 DNA: TGTGCCAGCAGCTTATGGGACAGTTATGGCTACACCTTC
V gene: TRBV9; clone size: .; J gene: TRBJ2-7; D gene: TRBD2; CDR3 protein: CASSVVGSGGEREQYF; CDR3 DNA: TGTGCCAGCAGCGTAGTAGGTAGCGGGGGGGAACGGGAGCAGTACTTC
V gene: TRBV3-1/TRBV3-2; clone size: .; J gene: TRBJ1-1; D gene: .; CDR3 protein: CASSQGFGGTEAFF; CDR3 DNA: TGTGCCAGCAGCCAAGGGTTCGGAGGGACTGAAGCTTTCTTT
V gene: TRBV5-1; clone size: .; J gene: TRBJ2-1; D gene: TRBD1; CDR3 protein: CASSVGQGDYNEQFF; CDR3 DNA: TGCGCCAGCAGCGTAGGACAGGGGGACTACAATGAGCAGTTCTTC
V gene: TRBV18; clone size: .; J gene: TRBJ2-1; D gene: .; CDR3 protein: CASSPPVAGYNEQFF; CDR3 DNA: TGTGCCAGCTCACCACCTGTCGCGGGGTACAATGAGCAGTTCTTC
V gene: TRBV18; clone size: .; J gene: TRBJ2-3; D gene: .; CDR3 protein: CASSPTAGGLADTQYF; CDR3 DNA: TGTGCCAGCTCACCAACCGCAGGGGGGTTGGCAGATACGCAGTATTTT
V gene: TRBV6-5; clone size: .; J gene: TRBJ2-1; D gene: TRBD2; CDR3 protein: CASSYPPSGDYNEQFF; CDR3 DNA: TGTGCCAGCAGTTACCCGCCTAGCGGGGACTACAATGAGCAGTTCTTC